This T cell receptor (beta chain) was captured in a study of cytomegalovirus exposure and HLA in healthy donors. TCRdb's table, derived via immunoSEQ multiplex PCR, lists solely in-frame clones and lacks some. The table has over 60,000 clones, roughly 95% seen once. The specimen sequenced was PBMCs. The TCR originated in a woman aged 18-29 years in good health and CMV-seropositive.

CDR3 loop: CASSPLQGFAYEQYF. The CDR3 DNA is TGTGCCAGCAGCCCCCTACAGGGATTCGCCTACGAGCAGTACTTC. This chain connects TRBV7-9 to TRBJ2-7, with D possibly TRBD1 on 6 matching bases. Per germline, CDR1 SEHNR and CDR2 FQNEAQ (reference sequence). V lost 5 bases and J lost 2, with 16 bases in between. This CDR3 contains 15 residues.